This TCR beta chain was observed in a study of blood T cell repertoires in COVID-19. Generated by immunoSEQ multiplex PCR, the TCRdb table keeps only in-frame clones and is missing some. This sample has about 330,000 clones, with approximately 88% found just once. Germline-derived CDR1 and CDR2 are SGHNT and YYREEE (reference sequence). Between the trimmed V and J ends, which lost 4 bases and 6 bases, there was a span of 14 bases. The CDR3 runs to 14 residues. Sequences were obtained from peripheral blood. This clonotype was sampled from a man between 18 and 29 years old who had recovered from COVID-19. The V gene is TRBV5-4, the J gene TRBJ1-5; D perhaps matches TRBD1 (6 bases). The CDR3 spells CASSPNREGQPQHF. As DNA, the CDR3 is TGTGCCAGCAGCCCAAACAGGGAAGGTCAGCCCCAGCATTTT.